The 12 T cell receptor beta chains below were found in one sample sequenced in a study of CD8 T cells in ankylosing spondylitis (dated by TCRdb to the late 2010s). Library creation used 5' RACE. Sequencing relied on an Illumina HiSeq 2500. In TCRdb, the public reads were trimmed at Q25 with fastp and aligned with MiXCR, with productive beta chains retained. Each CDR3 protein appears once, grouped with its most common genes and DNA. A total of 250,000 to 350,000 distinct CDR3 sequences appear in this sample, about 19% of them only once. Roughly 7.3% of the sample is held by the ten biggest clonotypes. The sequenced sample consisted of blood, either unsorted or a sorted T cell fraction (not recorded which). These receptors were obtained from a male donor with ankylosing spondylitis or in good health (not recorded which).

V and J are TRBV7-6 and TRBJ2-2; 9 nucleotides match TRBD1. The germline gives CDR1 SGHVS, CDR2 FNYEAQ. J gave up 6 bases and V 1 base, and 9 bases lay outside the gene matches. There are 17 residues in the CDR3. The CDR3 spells CASSLGQGGPLAGELFF. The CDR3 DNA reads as TGTGCCAGCAGCTTAGGACAGGGGGGACCTTTGGCCGGGGAGCTGTTTTTT.

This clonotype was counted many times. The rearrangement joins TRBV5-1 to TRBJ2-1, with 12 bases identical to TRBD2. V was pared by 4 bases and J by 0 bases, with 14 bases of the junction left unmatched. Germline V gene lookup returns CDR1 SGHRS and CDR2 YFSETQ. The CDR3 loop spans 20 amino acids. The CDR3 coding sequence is TGCGCCAGCAGCCAACCCCCTAGCGGGAGGGCCCTCGGCTCCTACAATGAGCAGTTCTTC. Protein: CASSQPPSGRALGSYNEQFF. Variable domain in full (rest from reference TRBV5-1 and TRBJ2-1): KAGVTQTPRYLIKTRGQQVTLSCSPISGHRSVSWYQQTPGQGLQFLFEYFSETQRNKGNFPGRFSGRQFSNSRSEMNVSTLELGDSALYLCASSQPPSGRALGSYNEQFFGPGTRLTVL.

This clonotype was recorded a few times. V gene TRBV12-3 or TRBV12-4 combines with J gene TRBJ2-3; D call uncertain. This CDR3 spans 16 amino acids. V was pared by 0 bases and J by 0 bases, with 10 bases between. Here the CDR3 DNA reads TGTGCCAGCAGTTTAGCAGGGCCGCTTAGCACAGATACGCAGTATTTT. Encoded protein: CASSLAGPLSTDTQYF.

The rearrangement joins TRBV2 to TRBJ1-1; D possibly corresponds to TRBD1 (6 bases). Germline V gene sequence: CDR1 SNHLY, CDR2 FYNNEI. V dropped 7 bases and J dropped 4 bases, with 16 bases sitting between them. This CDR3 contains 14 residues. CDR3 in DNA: TGTGCCAGCACCCTGGGGGGGGGCGGCACTGAAGCTTTCTTT. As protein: CASTLGGGGTEAFF.

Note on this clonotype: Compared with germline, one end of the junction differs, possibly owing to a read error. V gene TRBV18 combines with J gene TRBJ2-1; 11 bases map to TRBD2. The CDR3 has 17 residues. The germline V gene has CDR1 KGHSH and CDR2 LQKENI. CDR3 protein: CASSGTSGQSSYNEQFF. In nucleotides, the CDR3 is TGTGCGAGCTCCGGGACTAGCGGTCAGAGCTCCTACAATGAGCAGTTCTTC.

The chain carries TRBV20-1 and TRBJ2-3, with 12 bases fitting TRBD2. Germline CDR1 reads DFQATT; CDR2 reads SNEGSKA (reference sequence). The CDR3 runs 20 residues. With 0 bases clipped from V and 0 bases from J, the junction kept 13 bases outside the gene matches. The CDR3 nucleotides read TGCAGTGCTAGAGACCCACTCGGGACTAGCGGGTCGCATAGCACAGATACGCAGTATTTT. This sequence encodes CSARDPLGTSGSHSTDTQYF.

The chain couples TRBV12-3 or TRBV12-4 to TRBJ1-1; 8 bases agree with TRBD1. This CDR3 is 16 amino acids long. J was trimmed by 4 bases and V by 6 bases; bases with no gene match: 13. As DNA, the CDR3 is TGTGCCAGCAGACCCACCCCCGGACAGGGTCCCACTGAAGCTTTCTTT. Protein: CASRPTPGQGPTEAFF.

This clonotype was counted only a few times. The CDR3: CASSFSTSTDTQYF. The CDR3 DNA is TGCGCCAGCAGCTTTTCGACTAGCACAGATACGCAGTATTTT. The chain links TRBV5-1 to TRBJ2-3; D call uncertain. V was cut by 2 bases and J by 0 bases, with 7 bases left in between. CDR3 size: 14 residues. Germline lookup yields CDR1 SGHRS and CDR2 YFSETQ. Together with reference TRBV5-1 and TRBJ2-3, the CDR3 gives the full variable domain: KAGVTQTPRYLIKTRGQQVTLSCSPISGHRSVSWYQQTPGQGLQFLFEYFSETQRNKGNFPGRFSGRQFSNSRSEMNVSTLELGDSALYLCASSFSTSTDTQYFGPGTRLTVL.

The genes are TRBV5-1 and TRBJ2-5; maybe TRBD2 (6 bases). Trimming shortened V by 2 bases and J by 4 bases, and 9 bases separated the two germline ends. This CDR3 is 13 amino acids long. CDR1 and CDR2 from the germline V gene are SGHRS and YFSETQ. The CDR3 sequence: CASSFSGVETQYF. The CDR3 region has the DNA TGCGCCAGCAGCTTTTCGGGGGTAGAGACCCAGTACTTC.

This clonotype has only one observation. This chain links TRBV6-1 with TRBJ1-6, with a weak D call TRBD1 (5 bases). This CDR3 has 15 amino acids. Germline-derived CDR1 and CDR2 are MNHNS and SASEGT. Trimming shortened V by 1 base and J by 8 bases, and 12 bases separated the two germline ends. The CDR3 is CASSEGTTSYSPLHF. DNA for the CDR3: TGTGCCAGCAGTGAAGGGACAACTTCATATTCACCCCTCCACTTT.

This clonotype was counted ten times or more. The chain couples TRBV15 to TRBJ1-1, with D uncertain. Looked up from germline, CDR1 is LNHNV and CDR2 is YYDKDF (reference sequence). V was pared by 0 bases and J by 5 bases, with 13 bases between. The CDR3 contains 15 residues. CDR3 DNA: TGTGCCACCAGCAGAGATGCCGGGGATGGGACTGAAGCTTTCTTT. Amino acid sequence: CATSRDAGDGTEAFF.

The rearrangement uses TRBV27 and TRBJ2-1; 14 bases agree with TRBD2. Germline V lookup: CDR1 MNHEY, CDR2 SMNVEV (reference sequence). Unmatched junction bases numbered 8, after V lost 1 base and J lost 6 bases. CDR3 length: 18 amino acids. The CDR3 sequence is CASSLWAGTSGRSNEQFF. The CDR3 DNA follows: TGTGCCAGCAGTTTATGGGCCGGGACTAGCGGGAGAAGCAATGAGCAGTTCTTC.